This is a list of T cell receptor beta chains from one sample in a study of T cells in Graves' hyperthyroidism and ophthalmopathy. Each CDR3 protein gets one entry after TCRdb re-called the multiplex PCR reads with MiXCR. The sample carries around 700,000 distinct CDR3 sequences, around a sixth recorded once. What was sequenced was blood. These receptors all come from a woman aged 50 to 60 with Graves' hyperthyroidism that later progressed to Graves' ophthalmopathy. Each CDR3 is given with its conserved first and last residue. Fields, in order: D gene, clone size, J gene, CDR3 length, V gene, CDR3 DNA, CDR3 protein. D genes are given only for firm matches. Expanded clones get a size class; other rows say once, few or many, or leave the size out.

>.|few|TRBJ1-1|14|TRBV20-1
TGCAGTGCTAGAGTCCCGGGGAGGAGGACTGAAGCTTTCTTT
CSARVPGRRTEAFF
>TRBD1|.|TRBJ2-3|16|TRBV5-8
TGTGCCAGCAGCTTGGGACAGGGGGCGAGCACAGATACGCAGTATTTT
CASSLGQGASTDTQYF
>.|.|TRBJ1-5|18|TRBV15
TGTGCCGCCAGCAGAGATCTGCCAGACAGTAGGAGCAATCAGCCCCAGCATTTT
CAASRDLPDSRSNQPQHF
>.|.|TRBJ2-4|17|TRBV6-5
TGTGCCAGCAGTTACTCGAACCCAGGGTTGGCCAAAAACATTCAGTACTTC
CASSYSNPGLAKNIQYF
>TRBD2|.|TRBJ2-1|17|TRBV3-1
TGTGCCAGCAGCCAAGGCGGACTAGCGGGCTACTACAATGAGCAGTTCTTC
CASSQGGLAGYYNEQFF
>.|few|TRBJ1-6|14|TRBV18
TGTGCCAGCTCACGGGGGCCAGGGGATTCACCCCTCCACTTT
CASSRGPGDSPLHF
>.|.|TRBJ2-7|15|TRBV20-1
TGCAGTGCTAGAGGTCCCGGGCTTTCTCCCTACGAGCAGTACTTC
CSARGPGLSPYEQYF
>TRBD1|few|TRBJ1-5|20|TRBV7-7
TGTGCTAGCAGGACCTGCGACGAGACAGGGGTTTGTTTAAGCAATCAGCCCCAGCATTTT
CASRTCDETGVCLSNQPQHF
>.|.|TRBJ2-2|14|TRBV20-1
TGCAGTGCTCCGGGACCAGAGTCCACCGGGGAGCTGTTTTTT
CSAPGPESTGELFF
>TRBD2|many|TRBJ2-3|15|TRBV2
TGTGCCTCCCAGGGTAGCGGGGGAGACACAGATACGCAGTATTTT
CASQGSGGDTDTQYF
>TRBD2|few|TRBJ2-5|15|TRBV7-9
TGTGCCAGCAGCTGGGGACTAGCGGAGATAGAGACCCAGTACTTC
CASSWGLAEIETQYF
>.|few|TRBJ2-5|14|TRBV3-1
TGTGCCAGCAGCCAAGCCAGAGACCGAGAGACCCAGTACTTC
CASSQARDRETQYF
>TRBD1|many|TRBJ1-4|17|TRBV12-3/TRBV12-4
TGTGCCAGCAGTTCGACAGGGTTCTCGGCCACTAATGAAAAACTGTTTTTT
CASSSTGFSATNEKLFF
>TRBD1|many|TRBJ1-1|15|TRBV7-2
TGTGCCAGCAGCGACTACAGGGGCCTAAACACTGAAGCTTTCTTT
CASSDYRGLNTEAFF
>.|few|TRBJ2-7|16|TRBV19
TGTGCCAGTAGTACCCGGGACTCACCGGGGGACTACGAGCAGTACTTC
CASSTRDSPGDYEQYF
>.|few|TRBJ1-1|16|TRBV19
TGTGCCAGTAGTGGGACTTGGGGTTCCCTGAACACTGAAGCTTTCTTT
CASSGTWGSLNTEAFF